The present entry profiles one T cell receptor (beta chain) with its context. This clonotype was observed a few times. There is no known antigen for this receptor. There are no base qualities to consult, and no much larger clone falls within one base. The sample's time point label is to be understood as: sample taken at primary tumor resection. The donors were 72 patients from the lung TRACERx cohort who had early-stage, untreated non-small cell lung cancer. Without any cell sorting, TCR sequencing was performed on whole RNA extracted either from tumor and nontumor lung tissue or from cryopreserved PBMC samples. Only patients for whom sufficient RNA was available from at least two tumor regions were selected for TCR sequencing. Before being selected, tumor and adjacent nontumor lung specimens were reviewed by a lung pathologist. Libraries were built with 5' RACE. The instrument given in TCRdb is NextSeq 500. The TCR library protocol attached a unique molecular identifier to each TCR cDNA molecule to allow correction of PCR and sequencing errors. The paper's data handling went like this. TCR identification, UMI-based error correction and CDR3 extraction were performed with Decombinator tools. TCRs above a frequency of 2 per 1,000, corresponding to the top 1% of the tumor frequency distribution, were defined as expanded. Each repertoire was subsampled 100 times to 5,000 TCRs, after which Renyi diversity was computed with the R vegan package. To build CDR3 similarity networks, amino acid triplet string-kernel similarity was used, and CDR3s were connected when their pairwise similarity was above 0.82. TCRdb's own reprocessing of the public reads used fastp at Q25 and MiXCR and kept productive beta chains. Here each entry gathers all rows of one CDR3 protein and keeps the most common genes and DNA. V and J calls and clone size were set by TCRdb, not the authors. In this sample the table shows fewer than 6,500 distinct CDR3 sequences, 10% to 15% of which occur a single time. The ten largest clonotypes hold roughly 20% of the sample.

CDR1 SEHNR and CDR2 FQNEAQ are derived from the germline V gene (reference sequence). V and J are trimmed by 3 bases and 3 bases, and the gene matches miss 8 bases of the junction. Including the terminal cysteine and phenylalanine, the CDR3 comprises 17 residues. Only CDR3 DNA remains: 51 bases, in frame from the first base. These data belong to a study of spatial heterogeneity in lung cancer (dated by TCRdb to the late 2010s). For the study in its entirety: More beta-chain than alpha-chain transcripts were consistently detected, likely reflecting higher beta-chain transcript abundance. In the raw uncorrected reads, each unique combination of TCR and UMI appeared on average more than ten times. In non-small cell lung cancer, the study quantitatively compared TCR alpha and beta repertoires across several tumor regions, matched nontumor lung, and blood. Nonsynonymous mutation counts, determined by whole-exome sequencing of tumor tissue, were related to features of the TCR repertoire. At surgery, about 210 tumor regions, around 67 matched nontumor lung samples and more than 50 PBMC samples were TCR-sequenced for both alpha and beta chains.

General study outcomes and caveats: Confirming at a functional level the hypothesis that regional TCRs recognize regional mutations was considered to require additional single-cell paired TCR alpha and beta sequencing.

The V gene is TRBV7-9 and the J gene is TRBJ2-3; a stretch of 11 junction bases matches TRBD2. Sequencing used normal lung tissue next to the tumor, obtained at surgery. This clonotype was sampled from a female donor with early-stage non-small cell lung cancer. For the CDR3, the sequence is CASSFGTSGLGTDTQYF. The DNA sequence is TGTGCCAGCAGCTTCGGGACTAGCGGACTAGGGACAGATACGCAGTATTTT.